This T cell receptor (beta chain) was identified in a study of regulatory T cells in long-lasting Graves disease. For TCR beta, libraries came from iRepertoire HTBI primers and Arm-PCR of CDR3 regions. MiXCR, applied by TCRdb to the multiplex PCR reads, yields one record per CDR3 protein. The repertoire holds some 600,000 distinct CDR3 sequences, with about 16% as singletons. Study outcomes and limitations: New patients shared fewer public clonotypes (about 970) than persistent patients did (about 3,000).

Time point given: newly diagnosed GD, antithyroid drugs for less than 3 months. Isolated PBMC RNA provided the starting material for the TCR library. The CDR3 length is 16 residues. CDR1 SGHRS and CDR2 YFSETQ come from the germline V gene. The V and J ends lost 4 bases and 4 bases, in that order; junction bases with no gene match: 10. Points on this clonotype: The antigen is undetermined.

The sample also formed part of further work on T cells in Graves' hyperthyroidism and ophthalmopathy. That study adds: Classification by a 13 V-J model distinguished ophthalmopathy from stable hyperthyroidism.

V usage is TRBV5-1 and J usage is TRBJ2-3; TRBD2 matches at 9 bases. The specimen comprised peripheral blood mononuclear cells (PBMCs), sampled at new diagnosis, from a patient treated with antithyroid drugs. The clonotype was recovered from a man aged 18 to 29 with Graves disease. CDR3 nucleotides: TGCGCCAGCAGCCCCCTGACTAGCGGCTCCGCAGATACGCAGTATTTT. Protein: CASSPLTSGSADTQYF.